One and the same sample provided the 22 T cell receptor beta chains below, sequenced in a study of response to subunit inactivated influenza vaccine. TCRdb reanalysed the RT-PCR reads using MiXCR and keeps one entry per CDR3 protein. The data show 550,000 to 650,000 distinct CDR3 sequences, roughly 12% seen once. Sequenced material: PBMCs from blood, taken on the day of vaccination. The receptors were gathered from a middle-aged man who received an inactivated influenza vaccine.

The chain joins TRBV27 to TRBJ2-3; maybe TRBD2 (6 bases). Germline V gene data show CDR1 as MNHEY and CDR2 as SMNVEV (reference sequence). Trimming stripped 3 bases from V and 0 bases from J, with 10 bases between. The CDR3 is 15 amino acids. For the CDR3, the DNA is TGTGCCAGCAGTTTCCCGGGGAGGAGCACAGATACGCAGTATTTT. It is translated as CASSFPGRSTDTQYF.

This clonotype was found many times. The rearrangement links TRBV29-1 to TRBJ2-7; tentative D call: TRBD1 (6 bases). Trimming left V 4 bases short and J 8 bases short, with 18 bases between. The germline gives CDR1 SQVTM, CDR2 ANQGSEA. The CDR3 has 13 amino acids. CDR3 loop: CSVAGTPDPQQYF. CDR3 DNA sequence: TGCAGCGTTGCCGGGACACCGGATCCCCAGCAGTACTTC.

The rearrangement joins TRBV3-1 to TRBJ2-3, with 13 bases identical to TRBD2. The germline gives CDR1 LGHDT, CDR2 YNNKEL (reference sequence). The CDR3 runs to 19 residues. Trimming took 8 bases from V and 6 from J; bases not matched to a gene: 20. CDR3 in amino acids: CASCFSSGTSGTVADTQYF. CDR3 in DNA: TGTGCCAGCTGTTTCTCGTCTGGGACTAGCGGGACCGTCGCGGATACGCAGTATTTT.

The chain employs TRBV30 and TRBJ2-7, with D perhaps TRBD1 or TRBD2 (5 bases each). Germline loops: CDR1 GTSNPN, CDR2 SVGIG (reference sequence). The V and J ends lost 1 base and 2 bases respectively, with 15 bases between them. The CDR3 covers 15 residues. The CDR3 DNA reads TGTGCCTGGAGTGGGGGCCTACGGGACCCCTACGAGCAGTACTTC. The encoded protein is CAWSGGLRDPYEQYF.

This clonotype was detected a few times. The rearrangement joins TRBV4-3 to TRBJ1-6; D gene uncertain. The germline V and J ends were trimmed by 0 bases and 14 bases, with 11 bases remaining between them. In germline, CDR1 is LGHNA, CDR2 YSLEER. The length of the CDR3 is 13 residues. The CDR3 loop reads CASSQDREQTLHF. For the CDR3, the DNA is TGCGCCAGCAGCCAAGATAGAGAGCAAACCCTCCACTTT.

This clonotype was seen a handful of times. This rearrangement joins TRBV27 to TRBJ2-1; D possibly corresponds to TRBD1 (6 bases). The CDR3 spans 16 residues. Germline V lookup: CDR1 MNHEY, CDR2 SMNVEV (reference sequence). V was cut by 1 base and J by 5 bases, with 15 bases left in between. For the CDR3, the DNA is TGTGCCAGCAGTTTATATGGGGGCCTAATAAACAATGAGCAGTTCTTC. Translation gives CASSLYGGLINNEQFF.

This clonotype was counted only a few times. This chain joins TRBV20-1 and TRBJ1-5, with 8 bases that match TRBD1. The CDR3 totals 15 residues. Germline loops: CDR1 DFQATT, CDR2 SNEGSKA (reference sequence). V dropped 5 bases and J dropped 3; count of bases not matched to a gene: 9. The CDR3 region is CSAARTGLNNQPQHF. CDR3 DNA sequence: TGCAGTGCTGCCCGGACAGGGCTTAACAATCAGCCCCAGCATTTT.

The rearrangement joins TRBV6-1 to TRBJ1-1, with 9 nucleotides matching TRBD1. With V trimmed by 6 bases and J by 2 bases, 10 bases remained unmatched. This CDR3 has 16 residues. Looked up from germline, CDR1 is MNHNS and CDR2 is SASEGT. The CDR3 coding sequence is TGTGCCAGCAGCAACCCGGGACAGGGATCCAACACTGAAGCTTTCTTT. Translation: CASSNPGQGSNTEAFF.

The V call is TRBV14, the J call TRBJ1-1, with D possibly being TRBD1 (5 bases). V gave up 7 bases and J gave up 5 bases, with 14 bases separating them. The CDR3 covers 13 residues. Per germline, CDR1 SGHDN and CDR2 FVKESK. The chain's CDR3 is CASKNSGRTEAFF. The CDR3 DNA is TGTGCCAGCAAGAACTCAGGGAGGACTGAAGCTTTCTTT.

This clonotype was seen a few times. V usage is TRBV10-2 and J usage is TRBJ2-3; D perhaps matches TRBD2 (5 bases). The CDR3 totals 17 residues. Germline CDR1 is WSHSY and CDR2 is SAAADI. V shed 0 bases and J shed 2 bases, with 15 bases lying between them. CDR3 sequence (DNA): TGCGCCAGCAGTGAGTCGTTCCCTAGCCTCGCCACAGATACGCAGTATTTT. This translates into CASSESFPSLATDTQYF.

The sample holds many counts of this clonotype. CDR3 in amino acids: CASSSYDSTGELFF. The CDR3, as DNA: TGCGCCAGCAGCTCGTACGACAGTACCGGGGAGCTGTTTTTT. The genes are TRBV5-1 and TRBJ2-2; TRBD1 might be the D (5 bases). V was trimmed by 3 bases and J by 5 bases, leaving 11 bases between them. This CDR3 spans 14 amino acids. Germline V gives CDR1 SGHRS, CDR2 YFSETQ.

CDR3 sequence reads: CASSRLADFTGELFF. The CDR3 region has the DNA TGTGCCAGCAGCCGACTAGCGGACTTCACCGGGGAGCTGTTTTTT. The chain is built from TRBV28 and TRBJ2-2; TRBD2 agrees at 9 bases. V was pared by 6 bases and J by 4 bases, with 6 bases of the junction left unmatched. Looked up from germline, CDR1 is MDHEN and CDR2 is SYDVKM. CDR3 length: 15 residues.

The gene calls are TRBV12-3 or TRBV12-4 and TRBJ2-1; D ambiguous. V shed 3 bases and J shed 4 bases, with 10 bases lying between them. CDR3 length equals 14 residues. The CDR3 nucleotides are TGTGCCAGCAGTTTGCAACAGCCATACAATGAGCAGTTCTTC. Protein: CASSLQQPYNEQFF.

This clonotype has a handful of counts. The V gene is TRBV28, the J gene TRBJ2-7; 10 bases are shared with TRBD2. With 7 bases clipped from V and 3 bases from J, the junction kept 9 bases outside the gene matches. Germline-derived CDR1 and CDR2 are MDHEN and SYDVKM. The CDR3 covers 15 residues. The CDR3 DNA reads TGTGCCAGCAACCCCTTTAGCGGGGGGCTCTACGAGCAGTACTTC. This sequence encodes CASNPFSGGLYEQYF.

This clonotype was seen more than once but under ten times. CDR3 sequence (DNA): TGTGCCAGCAGCTTTTCTAGAGAACAATCGGGGGAGCAGTACTTC. Protein product: CASSFSREQSGEQYF. The chain carries TRBV5-5 and TRBJ2-7; TRBD2 is a possible D gene (5 bases). With 2 bases removed from V and 7 bases from J, the gap between germline ends came to 19 bases. The CDR3 has 15 amino acids. Germline-derived CDR1 and CDR2 are SGHKS and YYEKEE (reference sequence). Combining the CDR3 with reference TRBV5-5 and TRBJ2-7 gives the whole variable domain DAGVTQSPTHLIKTRGQQVTLRCSPISGHKSVSWYQQVLGQGPQFIFQYYEKEERGRGNFPDRFSARQFPNYSSELNVNALLLGDSALYLCASSFSREQSGEQYFGPGTRLTVT.

The chain links TRBV6-2 or TRBV6-3 to TRBJ2-1; D might be TRBD1 (6 bases). This CDR3 has 13 residues. CDR1 and CDR2 (germline): MNHEY, SVGEGT. V was trimmed by 6 bases and J by 10 bases, leaving 16 bases between them. This chain's CDR3 is CASSLWRGQEQFF. The CDR3, as DNA: TGTGCCAGCAGCCTATGGCGAGGACAGGAGCAGTTCTTC.

This clonotype was seen a few times. The chain employs TRBV20-1 and TRBJ1-2; D might be TRBD1 (5 bases). CDR1 is DFQATT, CDR2 SNEGSKA, per germline (reference sequence). This CDR3 has 15 residues. V was pared by 1 base and J by 0 bases, with 12 bases between. CDR3: CSARGGRGANYGYTF. CDR3 DNA: TGCAGTGCTAGAGGCGGACGAGGGGCTAACTATGGCTACACCTTC.

The table lists this clonotype with a few counts. This chain connects TRBV12-3 or TRBV12-4 to TRBJ2-6, with D possibly matching TRBD2 (6 bases). This CDR3 has 16 amino acids. V was cut by 4 bases and J by 4 bases, with 14 bases left in between. CDR3 loop: CASSSKIAAGANVLTF. For the CDR3, the DNA is TGTGCCAGCAGTTCAAAAATAGCGGCCGGGGCCAACGTCCTGACTTTC.

V and J are TRBV7-8 and TRBJ2-3; 12 nucleotides agree with TRBD2. The length of the CDR3 is 18 residues. In germline, CDR1 is SGHVS, CDR2 FQNEAQ. V was pared by 6 bases and J by 3 bases, with 13 bases of the junction left unmatched. CDR3 region: CASSWDVKTSGRTDTQYF. The CDR3 DNA sequence: TGTGCCAGCAGTTGGGACGTTAAGACTAGCGGGAGAACAGATACGCAGTATTTT.

This clonotype was detected many times. The chain employs TRBV12-3 or TRBV12-4 and TRBJ2-7; D uncertain. The CDR3 runs 12 residues. V lost 3 bases and J 0 bases, leaving 3 bases between the germline ends. The CDR3 is CASSFTSYEQYF. The CDR3 DNA reads as TGTGCCAGCAGTTTTACCTCCTACGAGCAGTACTTC.

This clonotype was observed a handful of times. The chain joins TRBV24-1 to TRBJ2-1; unclear D gene. There are 11 residues in the CDR3. Germline V gene data show CDR1 as KGHDR and CDR2 as SFDVKD. V was trimmed by 5 bases and J by 3 bases, leaving 1 base between them. The CDR3 region is CATSVYNEQFF. CDR3 nucleotide sequence: TGTGCCACCAGTGTCTACAATGAGCAGTTCTTC.

This chain joins TRBV7-6 and TRBJ2-2, with D uncertain. The V gene's germline CDR1 is SGHVS and CDR2 FNYEAQ. V lost 8 bases and J 6 bases, leaving 16 bases between the germline ends. This CDR3 has 14 amino acids. The CDR3: CASLSARWPGELFF. In DNA, the CDR3 is TGTGCCAGCCTCTCGGCCAGGTGGCCCGGGGAGCTGTTTTTT.